These 17 T cell receptor beta chains originate from one sample sequenced in a study of T-cell memory formation after mild COVID-19. Via MiXCR, TCRdb re-called the 5' RACE reads, giving one row per CDR3 protein. The data contain fewer than 350,000 distinct CDR3 sequences, approximately 15% of them singletons. The sequencing sample was made of PBMCs or a T cell subset sorted from them (not recorded which). These receptors originate from a man between 18 and 29 years old who had mild COVID-19 (a few samples of this study predate the infection). Cell type and time point are not known.

The chain links TRBV6-5 to TRBJ2-7; TRBD2 might be the D (5 bases). From germline, CDR1 is MNHEY and CDR2 SVGAGI. CDR3 length: 15 residues. V was cut by 5 bases and J by 7 bases, with 21 bases left in between. CDR3 coding DNA: TGTGCCAGCAGTACCGGGGAAACCAGCCCCAGGGAGCAGTACTTC. Translating gives CASSTGETSPREQYF.

This clonotype was observed a handful of times. The chain is built from TRBV4-1 and TRBJ1-1; TRBD1 matches 8 bases. The CDR3 sequence is 15 residues long. V gave up 4 bases and J gave up 3 bases; unmatched junction bases: 7. The germline V gene has CDR1 MGHRA and CDR2 YSYEKL. In DNA, the CDR3 is TGCGCCAGCAGCCGAACCGGGACAGGCGACACTGAAGCTTTCTTT. Its translation is CASSRTGTGDTEAFF.

A single count supports this clonotype. This sequence joins TRBV7-8 and TRBJ2-2; 13 bases agree with TRBD2. CDR1 SGHVS and CDR2 FQNEAQ come from the germline V gene. The CDR3 covers 16 residues. J was trimmed by 6 bases and V by 5 bases; bases with no gene match: 6. The CDR3 DNA reads TGTGCCAGCAGCCGCCGGACTAGCGGGGGTCCCGGGGAGCTGTTTTTT. Residues: CASSRRTSGGPGELFF. Full variable domain (rest looked up from reference TRBV7-8 and TRBJ2-2): GAGVSQSPRYKVAKRGQDVALRCDPISGHVSLFWYQQALGQGPEFLTYFQNEAQLDKSGLPSDRFFAERPEGSVSTLKIQRTQQEDSAVYLCASSRRTSGGPGELFFGEGSRLTVL.

Only a few counts were recorded for this clonotype. The rearrangement joins TRBV10-3 to TRBJ2-2; 10 bases are shared with TRBD1. The CDR3 is made up of 17 amino acids. The germline gives CDR1 ENHRY, CDR2 SYGVKD. Trimming cost V 4 bases and J 4 bases; bases outside gene matches: 9. In DNA form, the CDR3 reads TGTGCCATCAGTGGGGACAGGGGCTCGTTGAGCACCGGGGAGCTGTTTTTT. This translates into CAISGDRGSLSTGELFF.

This sequence joins TRBV6-5 and TRBJ2-7; TRBD1 matches at 9 bases. V lost 6 bases and J lost 4; bases outside the gene matches: 10. Germline CDR1 and CDR2: MNHEY and SVGAGI. This CDR3 has 15 amino acids. The CDR3 coding sequence is TGTGCCAGCAGCCAGACCGGGACAGGGATTTACGAGCAGTACTTC. It specifies CASSQTGTGIYEQYF.

This clonotype was seen more than once but under ten times. The chain links TRBV29-1 to TRBJ1-2; maybe TRBD1 (5 bases). V was shortened by 4 bases and J by 4 bases, with 16 bases between the two germline ends. Germline lookup yields CDR1 SQVTM and CDR2 ANQGSEA. The CDR3 length is 14 residues. In nucleotides, the CDR3 is TGCAGCGTTGCCTGGCAGGGTAAATTCTATGGCTACACCTTC. It codes for CSVAWQGKFYGYTF.

The chain employs TRBV4-2 and TRBJ1-2; TRBD1 might be the D (5 bases). The germline CDR1 and CDR2 sequences are LGHNA and YNFKEQ. The CDR3 is made up of 15 amino acids. With 0 bases removed from V and 7 bases from J, the gap between germline ends came to 15 bases. This CDR3 reads CASSQEGRAEGGYTF. Here the CDR3 DNA reads TGTGCCAGCAGCCAAGAAGGCAGGGCCGAGGGTGGCTACACCTTC.

This clonotype was seen a handful of times. The chain joins TRBV7-9 to TRBJ2-7, with D unclear. The CDR3 is 11 amino acids. The germline CDR1 and CDR2 sequences are SEHNR and FQNEAQ (reference sequence). V was clipped by 3 bases and J by 9 bases, with 9 bases between them. The DNA of the CDR3 is TGTGCCAGCAGCTTGACGGGCCGGCAGTACTTC. The encoded protein is CASSLTGRQYF.

The chain recombines TRBV28 with TRBJ2-5; a possible D gene is TRBD1 (6 bases). The CDR3 is made up of 17 amino acids. The germline V and J ends were trimmed by 3 bases and 5 bases, with 22 bases remaining between them. Germline lookup yields CDR1 MDHEN and CDR2 SYDVKM. CDR3 DNA sequence: TGTGCCAGCAGTTTCAATGAAGGGGGATGGCTAAGGGAGACCCAGTACTTC. The encoded protein is CASSFNEGGWLRETQYF.

The CDR3 reads CATSREYDRSPLHF. CDR3 nucleotides: TGTGCCACCAGCAGAGAATATGATCGTTCACCCCTCCACTTT. The chain is built from TRBV15 and TRBJ1-6; D gene ambiguous. V was trimmed by 0 bases and J by 9 bases, leaving 9 bases between them. The CDR3 is 14 residues long. Germline assignment: CDR1 LNHNV and CDR2 YYDKDF (reference sequence). The full variable domain, completed using reference TRBV15 and TRBJ1-6, is DAMVIQNPRYQVTQFGKPVTLSCSQTLNHNVMYWYQQKSSQAPKLLFHYYDKDFNNEADTPDNFQSRRPNTSFCFLDIRSPGLGDTAMYLCATSREYDRSPLHFGNGTRLTVT.

This clonotype was seen only a few times. The gene calls are TRBV4-3 and TRBJ1-1, with unresolved D. The V and J ends lost 2 bases and 6 bases respectively, with 13 bases between them. Germline loops: CDR1 LGHNA, CDR2 YSLEER. CDR3 length: 14 amino acids. The CDR3 reads CASSQSGLTAEAFF. The CDR3 DNA follows: TGCGCCAGCAGCCAATCTGGGCTGACTGCTGAAGCTTTCTTT.

J is TRBJ2-7 and V is TRBV2; D is possibly TRBD1 (5 bases). The CDR3 is 13 residues long. Germline CDR1 and CDR2: SNHLY and FYNNEI. V was trimmed by 4 bases and J by 2 bases, leaving 9 bases between them. CDR3 in amino acids: CASSGTPTYEQYF. In nucleotides, the CDR3 is TGTGCCAGCAGTGGGACACCCACCTACGAGCAGTACTTC.

Only a few counts were recorded for this clonotype. The V gene is TRBV5-4, the J gene TRBJ2-2; no clear D. Germline V lookup: CDR1 SGHNT, CDR2 YYREEE (reference sequence). The V gene lost 4 bases and the J gene lost 5 bases, with 6 bases spanning the gap. The CDR3 runs 12 residues. The chain's CDR3 is CASSKSTGELFF. Here the CDR3 DNA reads TGTGCCAGCAGCAAGTCAACCGGGGAGCTGTTTTTT.

This clonotype came up a few times. V and J are TRBV5-6 and TRBJ2-5; D not certain. The CDR3 spans 15 residues. V was shortened by 1 base and J by 6 bases, with 16 bases between the two germline ends. CDR1 and CDR2 from the germline V gene are SGHDT and YYEEEE. The CDR3 coding sequence is TGTGCCAGCAGCTTGCCGAAGGAGAGTTGGAAGACCCAGTACTTC. Encoded protein: CASSLPKESWKTQYF.

The chain carries TRBV20-1 and TRBJ1-1; the D gene is possibly TRBD1 (6 bases). The CDR3 is made up of 14 amino acids. CDR1 and CDR2 from the germline V gene are DFQATT and SNEGSKA (reference sequence). Trimming stripped 2 bases from V and 8 bases from J, with 18 bases between. DNA for the CDR3: TGCAGTGCTAGACCATTACAGGGAGAAACGGAAGCTTTCTTT. Protein sequence: CSARPLQGETEAFF.

This clonotype was recorded many times. This chain uses TRBV7-9 with TRBJ2-7; possible D gene TRBD1, 6 bases. This CDR3 is 16 amino acids long. The germline V gene encodes CDR1 SEHNR and CDR2 FQNEAQ (reference sequence). V was cut by 4 bases and J by 2 bases, with 18 bases left in between. The CDR3 DNA is TGTGCCAGCAGCTCACCGCAATACAGGGATCCCTACGAGCAGTACTTC. Translation gives CASSSPQYRDPYEQYF.

The chain combines TRBV5-6 with TRBJ2-1; D gene ambiguous. Trimming pared 0 bases from V and 3 bases from J, leaving 7 bases between. This CDR3 region has 14 residues. The germline gives CDR1 SGHDT, CDR2 YYEEEE. The CDR3 sequence is CASSLGRYYNEQFF. The DNA for the CDR3 is TGTGCCAGCAGCTTGGGGCGGTACTACAATGAGCAGTTCTTC.